The rows below give T cell receptor beta chains drawn from one sample of a study of blood T cell repertoires in COVID-19. Produced via immunoSEQ multiplex PCR; TCRdb's table is partial and in-frame only. The top ten hold approximately 2% of the sample, which has fewer than 350,000 clones, roughly 86% seen once. The sequenced sample was peripheral blood. The receptor set was obtained from a woman under 40 who had recovered from COVID-19. CDR3s leave out the opening cysteine and the closing phenylalanine or tryptophan. Each record gives: J gene, V gene, CDR3 protein.

J gene: TRBJ2-7; V gene: TRBV7-6; CDR3 protein: ASSLMAGGLYEQY
J gene: TRBJ2-5; V gene: TRBV28; CDR3 protein: ASSSPGTGLQETQY
J gene: TRBJ1-2; V gene: TRBV4-3; CDR3 protein: ASSQDKQGYGYT
J gene: TRBJ1-5; V gene: TRBV27; CDR3 protein: ASSLGGGEQPQH
J gene: TRBJ2-3; V gene: TRBV6-2/TRBV6-3; CDR3 protein: ASSYGDWRTDTQY
J gene: TRBJ2-7; V gene: TRBV7-9; CDR3 protein: ASSSRTGDGEQY
J gene: TRBJ2-7; V gene: TRBV6-4; CDR3 protein: AFAGTSVAYEQY
J gene: TRBJ2-2; V gene: TRBV15; CDR3 protein: ATSRGTSGGTGELF
J gene: TRBJ2-1; V gene: TRBV19; CDR3 protein: ASSILLGANEQF
J gene: TRBJ1-4; V gene: TRBV5-4; CDR3 protein: ASSPQGATNEKLF
J gene: TRBJ1-5; V gene: TRBV24-1; CDR3 protein: ATGLKGIGNQPQH
J gene: TRBJ2-3; V gene: TRBV7-3; CDR3 protein: ASSSRGGVRTDTQY
J gene: TRBJ2-5; V gene: TRBV5-4; CDR3 protein: ASNPNPGGGETQY
J gene: TRBJ1-1; V gene: TRBV5-1; CDR3 protein: ASSSTGRTEAF
J gene: TRBJ2-7; V gene: TRBV5-4; CDR3 protein: ASSLGVNSYEQY
J gene: TRBJ1-1; V gene: TRBV10-3; CDR3 protein: AISGNQDTEAF
J gene: TRBJ2-7; V gene: TRBV5-6; CDR3 protein: ASSTGQSSYEQY
J gene: TRBJ2-1; V gene: TRBV19; CDR3 protein: ASSIISGRAYNEQF
J gene: TRBJ1-5; V gene: TRBV9; CDR3 protein: ASSEEGGAQPQH
J gene: TRBJ2-7; V gene: TRBV3-1/TRBV3-2; CDR3 protein: ASSLRREVDEQY
J gene: TRBJ1-2; V gene: TRBV12-3/TRBV12-4; CDR3 protein: ASSWGQEGYT
J gene: TRBJ2-1; V gene: TRBV6-5; CDR3 protein: ASSSRTGWGYNEQF
J gene: TRBJ2-6; V gene: TRBV18; CDR3 protein: ASSPGGNSGANVLT
J gene: TRBJ1-3; V gene: TRBV6-5; CDR3 protein: ASTQGARNTIY
J gene: TRBJ1-5; V gene: TRBV5-6; CDR3 protein: ASSLGSGLQPQH
J gene: TRBJ2-7; V gene: TRBV7-8; CDR3 protein: ASSLELGGSYEQY
J gene: TRBJ2-7; V gene: TRBV30; CDR3 protein: AWSFWEAAYEQY
J gene: TRBJ2-2; V gene: TRBV19; CDR3 protein: ASSPGGQGESKAGELF
J gene: TRBJ1-6; V gene: TRBV6-5; CDR3 protein: ASSSRDRITYSH
J gene: TRBJ2-1; V gene: TRBV11-2; CDR3 protein: ASSLGTRDEQF
J gene: TRBJ1-1; V gene: TRBV5-4; CDR3 protein: ASRPELQGGSTEAF
J gene: TRBJ2-5; V gene: TRBV2; CDR3 protein: ASSEEREYKETQY
J gene: TRBJ1-1; V gene: TRBV7-3; CDR3 protein: ASSLKPLDRPNTEAF
J gene: TRBJ2-1; V gene: TRBV13; CDR3 protein: ASSLRTSDEQF
J gene: TRBJ1-1; V gene: TRBV6-6; CDR3 protein: ASSSTWTRDIEAF
J gene: TRBJ2-1; V gene: TRBV7-3; CDR3 protein: ASSPRGTSGRNSYNEQF
J gene: TRBJ2-5; V gene: TRBV5-8; CDR3 protein: ASRALAGSTPAPRETQY
J gene: TRBJ1-4; V gene: TRBV2; CDR3 protein: ASSRQGTNEKLF
J gene: TRBJ1-1; V gene: TRBV19; CDR3 protein: ASSIGRVEDEAF
J gene: TRBJ2-4; V gene: TRBV2; CDR3 protein: ASRGFRKNIQY
J gene: TRBJ1-2; V gene: TRBV4-1; CDR3 protein: ASSQVQGDGYT
J gene: TRBJ2-5; V gene: TRBV6-5; CDR3 protein: ASTGVEETQY
J gene: TRBJ2-1; V gene: TRBV24-1; CDR3 protein: ATGGTYSYNEQF
J gene: TRBJ2-2; V gene: TRBV24-1; CDR3 protein: ATKGQGLGTGELF
J gene: TRBJ1-4; V gene: TRBV7-9; CDR3 protein: ASSPVGGANEKLF
J gene: TRBJ1-6; V gene: TRBV9; CDR3 protein: ASSVALGARSPLH
J gene: TRBJ1-2; V gene: TRBV4-1; CDR3 protein: ASSHAGTESGYT
J gene: TRBJ2-5; V gene: TRBV10-3; CDR3 protein: AIREGGKETQY
J gene: TRBJ2-1; V gene: TRBV27; CDR3 protein: ASSPGLAVNEQF
J gene: TRBJ2-2; V gene: TRBV12-3/TRBV12-4; CDR3 protein: ASRDTGELF
J gene: TRBJ1-2; V gene: TRBV6-5; CDR3 protein: ASRDRRLGNGYT
J gene: TRBJ1-1; V gene: TRBV14; CDR3 protein: ASSRTGYTEAF
J gene: TRBJ1-6; V gene: TRBV5-1; CDR3 protein: ASRPMTGGETSPLH
J gene: TRBJ1-1; V gene: TRBV7-2; CDR3 protein: ASSPQGIRAEAF
J gene: TRBJ2-5; V gene: TRBV7-9; CDR3 protein: ASSPYSSGKETQY
J gene: TRBJ2-5; V gene: TRBV5-5; CDR3 protein: ASRPGGTGRETQY